The 15 T cell receptor beta chains presented below share a single source sample, sequenced in a study of Tregs in tolerant kidney transplant recipients. Assay used: immunoSEQ multiplex PCR; TCRdb lists only in-frame clones, some missing. The table includes fewer than 95,000 clones, more than 85% detected once. The nonmyeloablative bone marrow transplants came from related graft donors, with transient mixed chimerism. Here the sequenced sample was CD4+ T cells from blood (PBMCs), taken 12 months after the transplant. These receptors were collected from a human patient who received a combined kidney and bone marrow transplant. A subset of T cells may come from the graft donor.

The chain has TRBV19 and TRBJ2-7; 8 positions match TRBD1. Trimming cost V 3 bases and J 3 bases; bases outside gene matches: 7. CDR1 and CDR2 (germline): LNHDA, SQIVND (reference sequence). The CDR3 is 15 amino acids. CDR3 coding DNA: TGTGCCAGTAGTATTCCGACAGGGGAAGGCTACGAGCAGTACTTC. Its translation is CASSIPTGEGYEQYF.

The chain couples TRBV7-6 to TRBJ2-7; 9 bases fit TRBD2. This CDR3 has 16 amino acids. V shed 1 base and J 7 bases; nucleotides not matched to a gene: 11. Germline V gives CDR1 SGHVS, CDR2 FNYEAQ. The CDR3 coding sequence is TGTGCCAGCAGCTTAGTGCGGCGGGAGGGCCCATATGAGCAGTACTTC. Translation: CASSLVRREGPYEQYF.

The genes are TRBV18 and TRBJ2-7; TRBD1 matches 9 bases. V dropped 3 bases and J dropped 4; count of bases not matched to a gene: 1. The CDR3 consists of 13 residues. Germline-derived CDR1 and CDR2 are KGHSH and LQKENI. The CDR3 DNA reads as TGTGCCAGCTCACCCGGGACAGGGTACGAGCAGTACTTC. This encodes CASSPGTGYEQYF.

This chain connects TRBV6-5 to TRBJ2-1, with a tentative D call TRBD1 (7 bases). Germline V lookup: CDR1 MNHEY, CDR2 SVGAGI. This CDR3 spans 12 amino acids. The V gene lost 6 bases and the J gene lost 6 bases, with 9 bases spanning the gap. As DNA, the CDR3 is TGTGCCAGCAGCCAGGGGGGCAATGAGCAGTTCTTC. Amino acids: CASSQGGNEQFF.

V gene TRBV5-4 combines with J gene TRBJ2-1; TRBD2 matches 7 bases. Germline CDR1 SGHNT, CDR2 YYREEE (reference sequence). With V trimmed by 2 bases and J by 12 bases, 5 bases remained unmatched. The CDR3 loop spans 12 amino acids. CDR3 in amino acids: CASSFLASGQFF. The CDR3 nucleotides are TGTGCCAGCAGCTTCTTGGCTAGCGGGCAGTTCTTC.

This sequence joins TRBV5-4 and TRBJ2-5, with D perhaps matching TRBD1 (5 bases). CDR3 length: 14 residues. The V end was cut by 4 bases, the J end by 0 bases, with 10 bases between. In germline, CDR1 is SGHNT, CDR2 YYREEE (reference sequence). The CDR3 DNA reads as TGTGCCAGCAGCCCTAGACAGAACCAAGAGACCCAGTACTTC. Translating it yields CASSPRQNQETQYF.

The chain joins TRBV11-3 to TRBJ2-1; D gene ambiguous. Germline V lookup: CDR1 SGHNT, CDR2 YENEEA. There are 15 residues in the CDR3. V lost 4 bases, J lost 10 bases, and 20 bases lay in between. As DNA, the CDR3 is TGTGCCAGCAGCTCGATTCCCTTAGCTTTCCGCGAGCAGTTCTTC. Amino acid sequence: CASSSIPLAFREQFF.

This clone was picked up one time. The CDR3 loop is CASSWDRGFYGYTF. CDR3 DNA sequence: TGTGCCAGCAGCTGGGACAGGGGCTTCTATGGCTACACCTTC. The gene calls are TRBV5-4 and TRBJ1-2; TRBD1 aligns across 10 bases. J was trimmed by 4 bases and V by 3 bases; bases with no gene match: 3. CDR3 length: 14 residues. CDR1 and CDR2 from the germline V gene are SGHNT and YYREEE (reference sequence).

The rearrangement uses TRBV15 and TRBJ2-1; 9 bases agree with TRBD1. J lost 12 bases, V lost 5 bases, and 11 bases had no gene match. The germline CDR1 and CDR2 sequences are LNHNV and YYDKDF (reference sequence). This CDR3 is 14 amino acids long. The CDR3 region is CATSQGQGHPGQFF. The DNA for the CDR3 is TGTGCCACCAGCCAAGGACAGGGGCACCCGGGGCAGTTCTTC.

The gene calls are TRBV7-2 and TRBJ2-5; TRBD1 might be the D (6 bases). Trimming shortened V by 1 base and J by 5 bases, and 11 bases separated the two germline ends. Per germline, CDR1 SGHTA and CDR2 FQGNSA. The CDR3 sequence is 14 residues long. For the CDR3, the DNA is TGTGCCAGCAGCTTAGTTGGGGGCCGGGAGACCCAGTACTTC. Its protein is CASSLVGGRETQYF.

V and J are TRBV2 and TRBJ1-3; 10 bases align to TRBD1. The CDR3 is 14 amino acids. Germline CDR1 reads SNHLY; CDR2 reads FYNNEI. J gave up 8 bases and V 7 bases, and 8 bases lay outside the gene matches. The CDR3: CASIRDRGFYTIYF. CDR3 in DNA: TGTGCCAGCATCCGGGACAGGGGTTTTTACACCATATATTTT.

The V gene is TRBV5-4, the J gene TRBJ2-7; 7 bases line up with TRBD2. The germline V gene encodes CDR1 SGHNT and CDR2 YYREEE (reference sequence). The ends lost 3 bases at V and 2 bases at J; junction bases unmatched: 11. The CDR3 is 16 residues long. Here the CDR3 reads CASSSAFREDPYEQYF. CDR3 coding DNA: TGTGCCAGCAGCTCGGCATTTCGGGAGGATCCCTACGAGCAGTACTTC.

The chain joins TRBV9 to TRBJ1-1, with TRBD1 identical over 7 bases. The V gene's germline CDR1 is SGDLS and CDR2 YYNGEE. CDR3 length equals 18 residues. V was pared by 3 bases and J by 0 bases, with 14 bases of the junction left unmatched. The CDR3 sequence: CASSAAPRQGSLNTEAFF. CDR3 coding DNA: TGTGCCAGCAGCGCCGCCCCAAGACAGGGCTCCCTGAACACTGAAGCTTTCTTT.

The chain recombines TRBV28 with TRBJ2-3, with D hard to call. Trimming pared 6 bases from V and 4 bases from J, leaving 8 bases between. CDR1 and CDR2 (germline): MDHEN, SYDVKM. The CDR3 loop spans 12 amino acids. The CDR3 DNA sequence: TGTGCCAGCAGCCTGACTGCAGATACGCAGTATTTT. Its protein is CASSLTADTQYF. The variable domain in full, completed from reference TRBV28 and TRBJ2-3, reads DVKVTQSSRYLVKRTGEKVFLECVQDMDHENMFWYRQDPGLGLRLIYFSYDVKMKEKGDIPEGYSVSREKKERFSLILESASTNQTSMYLCASSLTADTQYFGPGTRLTVL.

This clone is a singleton in its sample. The chain combines TRBV28 with TRBJ2-5; 7 bases align to TRBD1. The CDR3 spans 16 residues. The germline V gene encodes CDR1 MDHEN and CDR2 SYDVKM. V gave up 4 bases and J gave up 4 bases; unmatched junction bases: 12. The CDR3 protein is CASSSTKEGGGETQYF. Written as DNA, the CDR3 is TGTGCCAGCAGTTCAACCAAGGAAGGGGGCGGAGAGACCCAGTACTTC.